This TCR beta chain was recorded in a study of cytomegalovirus exposure and HLA in healthy donors. Study as a whole: Earlier work reported some 110 million unique TCR beta sequences from 170 million or so T cells.

Primers: 60 Vbeta forward and 13 Jbeta reverse. Profiling relied on immunoSEQ multiplex PCR, and the TCRdb table lists in-frame clones only, not all of them. The data contain around 180,000 clones, roughly 82% of them seen just once; the ten biggest clones take up approximately 1.2%. The CDR3 is 14 amino acids. Germline loops: CDR1 LNHDA, CDR2 SQIVND (reference sequence). Trimming pared 6 bases from V and 4 bases from J, leaving 15 bases between. Sequencing input: PBMCs. The receptor was isolated from a girl aged 2-10 years in good health and CMV-seropositive. The chain couples TRBV19 to TRBJ1-2; a possible D gene is TRBD1 (5 bases). For the CDR3, the DNA is TGTGCCAGTAGAGAATACACAGGTTCCTATGGCTACACCTTC. Protein: CASREYTGSYGYTF.